A single T cell receptor (beta chain) is shown here with its context. No antigen is known for it. These data originate in a study of high-grade serous ovarian cancer treatment subgroups. Using immunoSEQ multiplex PCR, the repertoire was profiled, and TCRdb retains in-frame clones only, with some absent. The sample gives 30,000 to 40,000 clones, about 79% of which show up once; approximately 3% is in the top ten. Study outcomes and limitations: Spatial context was lost because tumors were sequenced in bulk. Repertoire similarity ranged roughly 0.095 to 0.79 between tumors of one patient. Clonal relatedness tracked neoantigen level, and by trend copy number and mutation load.

Tumor samples were taken before definitive surgery or chemotherapy. The CDR3 covers 14 residues. Germline-derived CDR1 and CDR2 are SGHDT and YYEEEE. This sequence joins TRBV5-6 and TRBJ2-5, with 8 bases fitting TRBD2. Matching the DNA end better, TRBJ2-7 makes the J call doubtful. The sequencing sample was made of tumor tissue. The source is a human donor with high-grade serous ovarian cancer. The DNA of the CDR3 is TGTGCCAGCAGCTCTGCGACTAGCGACTACGAGCAGTACTTC. Amino acids: CASSSATSDYEQYF.